Sequencing of this TCR beta chain was carried out in a study of cytomegalovirus exposure and HLA in healthy donors (TCRdb year 2017). Regarding the complete study: An earlier analysis of approximately 600 of the donors reported about 250 Gb of sequence data and roughly 100 million unique TCR beta sequences from approximately 180 million T cells. HLA typing included class I and class II loci at four-digit resolution. Of the roughly 400 genotyped donors, roughly 80% fell in the genetic ancestry cluster associated with self-reported Caucasian donors. An earlier analysis of roughly 580 of the donors used high-throughput TCR beta sequencing to judge whether each TCR beta V gene segment behaved as functional or pseudogenic. To predict cytomegalovirus infection status, the study brought together high-throughput TCR immunosequencing, statistical association of individual TCRs with disease status, and machine learning. Genome-wide SNP genotypes for about 65% of the 666 donors were used in a later genetic analysis, which treated that subset as a discovery cohort. A later analysis re-examined previously published TCR beta repertoires from about 670 donors and added high-resolution HLA genotyping to investigate patterns of TCR occurrence. All discovery cohort repertoires had been generated using a single sequencing platform. The study profiled the T cell repertoires of under 850 subjects by immunosequencing and related them to cytomegalovirus serostatus. The number of donors typed differed by locus, with about 629-630 for A, B, C, DRB1 and DQB1, roughly 520 for DQA1, approximately 580 for DPA1, and roughly 450 for DPB1. The later analysis used no new phenotypic data to find candidate immune exposures, relying instead on TCR beta sequences and their occurrence across donors. About 5 DR-DQ haplotypes were handled as single units for association and clustering, since linkage in the cohort was strong. An early release that covered about 640 HLA-typed donors contained approximately 320 gigabases of sequencing data and about 84 million unique TCR sequences. Among roughly 400 genotyped donors of the cohort, an average of approximately 220,000 unique TCR beta nucleotide sequences was sequenced per donor, of which 15% to 20% were non-productive. Donor age, sex, ethnicity and CMV serostatus were compiled together with the repertoire data. A separate validation cohort of about 110 different subjects was used in addition to the roughly 720-subject first cohort. The study was designed to test whether signatures of past pathogen exposure could be identified by cataloging public T cell receptors.

Comment on this clone: It lacks a known antigen. No clone much larger than this one lies a single base away; base qualities are absent.

At the junction V is shortened by 5 bases and J by 3 bases, with 10 bases in between. The CDR3 sequence holds 13 residues, the cysteine and phenylalanine included. Here the CDR3 DNA is all that survives: 39 bases in frame from base 1. CDR1 and CDR2 (SEHNR, FQNEAQ) derive from the germline V gene (reference sequence). The cohort was made up of 666 healthy bone marrow donors. All cohort members were sampled while nominally healthy, although unrecorded immune exposures were likely present. The donor tested CMV seropositive and was one of the 289 seropositive cohort members. Each donor provided a peripheral blood sample, and peripheral blood mononuclear cells were used for TCR beta sequencing. The Qiagen DNeasy Blood Extraction Kit was used to extract genomic DNA from the blood cell samples. Receptor libraries were prepared by the immunoSEQ multiplex PCR assay. A mixture of 60 forward primers for TCR Vbeta segments and 13 reverse primers for TCR Jbeta segments was used in the multiplex PCR. A multiplex PCR assay on genomic DNA amplified the CDR3 region of rearranged TCR beta genes. On the Illumina HiSeq System, the amplified TCR beta libraries were sequenced as 87-base-pair reads. The authors' pipeline ran thus. A later analysis tallied around 82 million unique TCR beta chains across the 666 repertoires, and about 12 million of those chains were shared by two or more donors. To remove PCR and sequencing errors, raw reads were error-corrected and collapsed into unique sequences using a nearest-neighbor algorithm that merged closely related sequences. V, D and J gene segments were assigned by aligning CDR3 sequences to IMGT reference sequences. For a sequence to be retained, a match of at least six nucleotides was required to both a V gene segment and a J gene segment. A rearrangement was called productive if the CDR3 had no stop codons and remained in frame with V and J, and every other rearrangement was called non-productive. Following IMGT convention, CDR3 was defined as the stretch from the second conserved V-encoded cysteine up to the conserved J-encoded phenylalanine. The earlier analysis of some 540 of the donors excluded any sequence lacking an unambiguous match to a single V gene segment. An earlier analysis of fewer than 750 of the donors classified V segments as functional when productive rearrangements were above 56.7% and as segregating when the standard deviation between donors was above 5%. A statistical classification framework was built for diagnosing cytomegalovirus status from the catalog of TCR beta chain sequences. In a later analysis, V and J genes were assigned by comparing TCR nucleotide sequences against IMGT/GENE-DB human TR gene sequences. Using the TCRdist pipeline, a later analysis assigned CDR3 sequences along with most-parsimonious VDJ recombination scenarios. In a later analysis, each TCR beta chain was defined by its CDR3 amino acid sequence together with its V-gene family, and reads without a unique V-gene family were excluded. To address suspected cross-contamination and a sequencing artifact, a later analysis removed 550 to 750 highly shared, low-generation-probability nucleotide sequences. A later analysis calculated a clonal expansion index for each public chain from normalized within-repertoire ranks of inferred template counts. Generation probabilities in a later analysis came from a VDJ recombination model fitted to out-of-frame rearrangements, and those results were checked against IGoR. Hypergeometric tests were used in a later analysis to score TCR-TCR, TCR-HLA and TCR-CMV co-occurrence, with a repertoire-size bias correction applied to the TCR pairs. To estimate false discovery rates, a later analysis permuted the HLA or CMV assignments 20 times. In a later analysis, co-occurring TCRs were grouped with DBSCAN, and TCRdist sequence similarity was added when clustering was performed within HLA-allele-positive subsets. Co-occurrence clustering excluded repertoires with fewer than 30,000 or more than 120,000 public chains, plus five with anomalous nucleotide sharing. Imported from immuneACCESS, the table was reduced by TCRdb to in-frame sequences with V and J called. These copies leave out some clones; in studies compared against another copy, an unresolved V gene accounts for under half, and the cause of the remainder is not known. V and J calls and clone size follow that table, whereas D and trimming were derived from the DNA. This sample gives 150,000 to 200,000 clones in total; under 75% of them show up just once. The ten top clones hold around 7% of the sample.

The investigation overall reported the following: According to a later genetic analysis, donors in an Asian-associated ancestry cluster had fewer N-insertions in productive TCRs than the roughly 670-donor mean. In the study, approximately 150 TCR beta chains were listed as associated with cytomegalovirus. Specific HLA alleles were associated with roughly 16,000 TCR beta sequences at a false discovery rate of 0.05 in a later analysis. According to the authors, the approach could potentially be generalized to other disease states and immunological phenotypes. A cluster of highly shared sequence variants was judged likely to be a technical artifact of the sequencing pipeline. Several of the top co-occurrence clusters appeared to be linked to parvovirus B19, influenza, CMV and Epstein-Barr virus, according to a later analysis. Because the 87-base-pair reads could not distinguish some IMGT-functional V segments, including TRBV6-2 and TRBV6-3, those segments were excluded. Only TCR beta chains were sequenced in this cohort, and the absence of alpha or paired-chain data limited detectable features. A few of the identified cytomegalovirus-associated TCR beta chains were confirmed in vitro to be specific for cytomegalovirus antigens. A further reported finding was that TCR beta sequences accurately predicted the HLA-A and HLA-B alleles for most subjects in the first cohort. Cytomegalovirus status was reported to be diagnosed by the classifier with high specificity and sensitivity in both the original and validation cohorts. CMV serostatus was the only immune exposure information available for the cohort. Across donors, most TCR sequences were observed very rarely, whereas some public TCRs were present in many individuals. Because counts were too low, under 20 rarely observed V segments, including chromosome 9 orphons, were left out of the earlier analysis of some 640 of the donors. In a later analysis, TCR association rates were found to vary across HLA loci, with the most associated TCRs seen for DRB1 alleles and the fewest for HLA-C alleles. A later analysis found that most CMV-associated TCR beta chains appeared HLA-restricted, with HLA associations seemingly driven largely by CMV exposure. When HLA alleles, especially DR and DQ, strongly co-occurred, attributing TCR associations to individual alleles was difficult. Sequencing depth was assumed to be roughly uniform across donors in the presence/absence analyses, though that assumption may not hold. Correlated functional status among segregating V segments might be attributable to linkage disequilibrium, but an unknown experimental factor could not be ruled out. A later genetic analysis associated a missense DCLRE1C variant with V-gene and J-gene trimming of TCR beta chains, and an independent cohort replicated the association. Because HLA typing was missing for some donors at each locus, association tests included only the typed subset. In a later analysis, HLA-associated TCR beta chains showed more clonal expansion and lower generation probabilities than non-associated chains that were equally common. In an earlier analysis of around 600 of the donors, most TCR beta V segments appeared in productive rearrangements about 90% or about 30% of the time, broadly matching IMGT annotations.

This clonotype was obtained from a man between 40 and 49 years old in good health and CMV-seropositive. What was sequenced was PBMCs. The chain joins TRBV7-9 to TRBJ1-1, and possibly TRBD1, on 5 matching bases. The nucleotide sequence is TGTGCCAGCAGCGTCGTCAGGGACACTGAAGCTTTCTTT. Translated, it gives CASSVVRDTEAFF.